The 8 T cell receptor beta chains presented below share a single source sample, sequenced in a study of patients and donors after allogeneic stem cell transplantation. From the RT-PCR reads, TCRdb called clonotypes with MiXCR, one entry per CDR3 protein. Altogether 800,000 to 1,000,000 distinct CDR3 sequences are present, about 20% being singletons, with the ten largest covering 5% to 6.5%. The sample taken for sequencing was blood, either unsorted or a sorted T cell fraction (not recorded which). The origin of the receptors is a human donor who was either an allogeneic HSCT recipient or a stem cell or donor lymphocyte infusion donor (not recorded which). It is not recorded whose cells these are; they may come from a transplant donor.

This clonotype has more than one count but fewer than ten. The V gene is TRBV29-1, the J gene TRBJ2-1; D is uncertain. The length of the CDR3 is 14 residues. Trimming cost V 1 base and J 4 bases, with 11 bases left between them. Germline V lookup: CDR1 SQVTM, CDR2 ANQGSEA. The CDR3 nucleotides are TGCAGCGTTGAAGGGTGGTCGGAGTACAATGAGCAGTTCTTC. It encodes CSVEGWSEYNEQFF.

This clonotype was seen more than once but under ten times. This CDR3 is CASRVGRGTDTQYF. The CDR3 DNA reads TGTGCCAGCAGAGTCGGGCGGGGGACAGATACGCAGTATTTT. The gene calls are TRBV7-9 and TRBJ2-3; 7 bases are shared with TRBD2. Germline V CDR1 and CDR2: SEHNR, FQNEAQ (reference sequence). This CDR3 has 14 amino acids. The V segment lost 6 bases and the J segment 3 bases; nucleotides outside the gene matches: 6.

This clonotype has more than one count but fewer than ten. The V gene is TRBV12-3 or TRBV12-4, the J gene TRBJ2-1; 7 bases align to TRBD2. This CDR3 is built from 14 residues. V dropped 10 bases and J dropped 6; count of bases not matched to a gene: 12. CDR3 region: CAIRIRDYANEQFF. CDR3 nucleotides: TGTGCCATCCGTATCCGGGACTACGCCAATGAGCAGTTCTTC.

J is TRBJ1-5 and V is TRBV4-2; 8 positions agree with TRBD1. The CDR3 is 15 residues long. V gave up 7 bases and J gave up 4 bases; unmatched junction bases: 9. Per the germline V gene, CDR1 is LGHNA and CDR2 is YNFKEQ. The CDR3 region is CASTLGGDRNQPQHF. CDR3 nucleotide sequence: TGTGCCAGCACCCTCGGGGGGGACAGGAATCAGCCCCAGCATTTT.

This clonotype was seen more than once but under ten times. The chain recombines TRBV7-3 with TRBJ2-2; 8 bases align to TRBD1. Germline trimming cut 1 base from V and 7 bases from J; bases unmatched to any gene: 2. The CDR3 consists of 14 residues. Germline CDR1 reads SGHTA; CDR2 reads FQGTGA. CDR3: CASSLNRGFGELFF. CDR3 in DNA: TGTGCCAGCAGCTTAAACAGGGGGTTCGGGGAGCTGTTTTTT.

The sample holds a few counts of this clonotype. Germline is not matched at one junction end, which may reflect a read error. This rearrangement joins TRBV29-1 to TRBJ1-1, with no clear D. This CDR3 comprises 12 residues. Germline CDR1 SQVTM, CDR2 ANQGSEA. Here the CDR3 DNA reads TGCAGCGTTGATTCGGGGAACGCTGAAGCTTTCTTT. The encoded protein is CSVDSGNAEAFF. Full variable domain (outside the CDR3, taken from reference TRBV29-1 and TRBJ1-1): SAVISQKPSRDICQRGTSLTIQCQVDSQVTMMFWYRQQPGQSLTLIATANQGSEATYESGFVIDKFPISRPNLTFSTLTVSNMSPEDSSIYLCSVDSGNAEAFFGQGTRLTVV.

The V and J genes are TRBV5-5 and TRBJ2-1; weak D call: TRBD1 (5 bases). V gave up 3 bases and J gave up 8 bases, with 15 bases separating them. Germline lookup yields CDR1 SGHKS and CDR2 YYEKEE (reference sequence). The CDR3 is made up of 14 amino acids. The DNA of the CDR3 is TGTGCCAGCAGCTCCCTCCAGGGTGTGGATGAGCAGTTCTTC. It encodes CASSSLQGVDEQFF.

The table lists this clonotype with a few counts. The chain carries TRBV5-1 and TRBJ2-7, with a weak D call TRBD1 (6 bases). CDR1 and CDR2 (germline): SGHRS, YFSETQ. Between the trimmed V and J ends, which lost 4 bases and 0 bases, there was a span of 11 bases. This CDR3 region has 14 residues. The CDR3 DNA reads TGCGCCAGCAGCCTATGGGACAACTCCTACGAGCAGTACTTC. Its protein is CASSLWDNSYEQYF.